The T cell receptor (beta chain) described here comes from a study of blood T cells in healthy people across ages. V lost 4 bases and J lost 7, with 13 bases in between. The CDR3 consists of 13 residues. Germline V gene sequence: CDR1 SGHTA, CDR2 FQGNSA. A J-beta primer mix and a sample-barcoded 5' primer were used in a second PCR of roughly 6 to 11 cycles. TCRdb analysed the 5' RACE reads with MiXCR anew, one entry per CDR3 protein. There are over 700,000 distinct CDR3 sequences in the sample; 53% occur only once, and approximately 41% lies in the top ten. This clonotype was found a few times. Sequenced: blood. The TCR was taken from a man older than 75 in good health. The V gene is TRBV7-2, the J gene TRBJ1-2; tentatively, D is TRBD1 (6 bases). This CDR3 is CASSSRGAGGYTF. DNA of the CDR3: TGTGCCAGCAGCTCCAGGGGAGCCGGTGGCTACACCTTC.